These 23 T cell receptor beta chains were all obtained from the same sample, sequenced in a study of blood T cell repertoires in COVID-19. Method: immunoSEQ multiplex PCR; TCRdb's copy keeps in-frame clones and lacks some. The sample has approximately 180,000 clones, about 90% seen once. What was sequenced was PBMCs or T cells enriched from blood (not recorded which). The source of these receptors is a human donor with acute COVID-19. The donor label of this sample is uncertain.

V and J are TRBV7-2 and TRBJ1-5, with 7 bases aligning to TRBD1. Germline assignment: CDR1 SGHTA and CDR2 FQGNSA. With 5 bases clipped from V and 5 bases from J, the junction kept 3 bases outside the gene matches. The CDR3 spans 13 residues. The CDR3 sequence: CASSRQGYQPQHF. DNA of the CDR3: TGTGCCAGCAGCCGACAGGGTTATCAGCCCCAGCATTTT.

The chain uses TRBV2 and TRBJ2-1; the D is unclear. Trimming took off 6 bases at V and 3 bases at J, with 6 bases between the two ends. Germline V gene lookup returns CDR1 SNHLY and CDR2 FYNNEI. CDR3 length: 12 residues. Here the CDR3 DNA reads TGTGCCAGCAGGACTGACTACAATGAGCAGTTCTTC. Translated, it gives CASRTDYNEQFF.

In its sample, this clone was seen a few times. The V and J genes are TRBV19 and TRBJ1-3; 7 bases are shared with TRBD1. From germline, CDR1 is LNHDA and CDR2 SQIVND (reference sequence). CDR3 length: 14 residues. With 9 bases clipped from V and 4 bases from J, the junction kept 9 bases outside the gene matches. The CDR3 bases are TGTGCCAGCCAAGACAGGGCCTACGGAAACACCATATATTTT. Amino acids: CASQDRAYGNTIYF.

The DNA for the CDR3 is TGCGCCAGCAGTGAGATTGGACATAGCAATCAGCCCCAGCATTTT. This codes for CASSEIGHSNQPQHF. The chain uses TRBV10-1 and TRBJ1-5; a weak D match, TRBD1 (5 bases). V dropped 2 bases and J dropped 0 bases, with 8 bases sitting between them. The CDR3 is 15 amino acids. CDR1 and CDR2 (germline): WNHNN, SYGVQD (reference sequence).

The V and J genes are TRBV19 and TRBJ1-2; 7 nucleotides line up with TRBD1. This CDR3 has 15 residues. After removal of 5 bases from V and 6 bases from J, the junction contained 12 bases not matched to a gene. Germline loops: CDR1 LNHDA, CDR2 SQIVND (reference sequence). CDR3 nucleotides: TGTGCCAGTAGTCGGTTAAAAGGGGGACAGAATGGCTACACCTTC. Its protein is CASSRLKGGQNGYTF.

The V call is TRBV7-6, the J call TRBJ1-3, with D uncertain. Germline-derived CDR1 and CDR2 are SGHVS and FNYEAQ. Trimming left V 1 base short and J 0 bases short, with 10 bases between. The CDR3 has 16 residues. In nucleotides, the CDR3 is TGTGCCAGCAGCTTAGTTCCCCCTAGCTCTGGAAACACCATATATTTT. Translating it yields CASSLVPPSSGNTIYF.

J is TRBJ2-7 and V is TRBV30, with TRBD2 identical over 8 bases. Per the germline V gene, CDR1 is GTSNPN and CDR2 is SVGIG (reference sequence). The CDR3 sequence is 13 residues long. Losses at the gene ends were 4 bases for V and 3 bases for J; bases not matched to a gene: 5. DNA for the CDR3: TGTGCCTGGAACAGCGGGAGAAGCTACGAGCAGTACTTC. Its translation: CAWNSGRSYEQYF. Combining the CDR3 with reference TRBV30 and TRBJ2-7 gives the whole variable domain SQTIHQWPATLVQPVGSPLSLECTVEGTSNPNLYWYRQAAGRGLQLLFYSVGIGQISSEVPQNLSASRPQDRQFILSSKKLLLSDSGFYLCAWNSGRSYEQYFGPGTRLTVT.

The V and J genes are TRBV11-2 and TRBJ1-3; D not certain. The CDR3 consists of 13 residues. V shed 5 bases and J shed 4 bases, with 9 bases lying between them. Germline CDR1 is SGHAT and CDR2 is FQNNGV. CDR3 region: CASSAVAGNTIYF. The CDR3 DNA is TGTGCCAGCAGCGCTGTGGCCGGAAACACCATATATTTT.

This clone was counted once. This chain uses TRBV30 with TRBJ2-3, with TRBD2 identical over 9 bases. The CDR3 is 17 amino acids. The V gene's germline CDR1 is GTSNPN and CDR2 SVGIG (reference sequence). Trimming cost V 2 bases and J 4 bases; bases outside gene matches: 13. The CDR3 region has the DNA TGTGCCTGGAGTCAGAGGCATGCGACTAGCGGCTCAGATACGCAGTATTTT. This encodes CAWSQRHATSGSDTQYF.

The V call is TRBV6-1, the J call TRBJ2-1, with 10 bases fitting TRBD2. CDR1 MNHNS and CDR2 SASEGT come from the germline V gene. The J segment lost 7 bases and the V segment lost 2 bases, leaving 5 bases of the junction unmatched. CDR3 length equals 15 residues. The CDR3 reads CASSESVAGGNEQFF. The CDR3 nucleotides are TGTGCCAGCAGTGAATCGGTAGCGGGAGGTAATGAGCAGTTCTTC.

The chain uses TRBV12-5 and TRBJ2-7; TRBD1 is a possible D gene (6 bases). The CDR3 has 17 residues. Germline assignment: CDR1 LGHNT and CDR2 FRNRAP. Trimming cost V 6 bases and J 0 bases, with 21 bases left between them. CDR3 residues: CASGELTWDMRSYEQYF. The CDR3 DNA reads TGTGCTAGTGGAGAACTGACCTGGGACATGCGCTCCTACGAGCAGTACTTC.

The gene calls are TRBV5-6 and TRBJ1-1; D remains unclear. Trimming removed 2 bases at V and 6 bases at J, with 11 bases between. CDR3 length: 13 residues. CDR1 and CDR2 (germline): SGHDT, YYEEEE. The CDR3 loop reads CASSLPGMPEAFF. CDR3 nucleotide sequence: TGTGCCAGCAGCTTACCGGGGATGCCTGAAGCTTTCTTT.

The V and J genes are TRBV6-2 or TRBV6-3 and TRBJ2-7; 7 bases match TRBD1. The CDR3 extends over 14 amino acids. Trimming removed 5 bases from V and 3 bases from J; junction bases left unmatched: 7. CDR1 MNHEY and CDR2 SVGEGT come from the germline V gene. CDR3 sequence: CASSPGQNLYEQYF. In nucleotides, the CDR3 is TGTGCCAGCAGTCCGGGACAGAACCTCTACGAGCAGTACTTC.

V gene TRBV11-2 combines with J gene TRBJ2-1; 8 bases align to TRBD2. Germline V lookup: CDR1 SGHAT, CDR2 FQNNGV. With 5 bases clipped from V and 0 bases from J, the junction kept 6 bases outside the gene matches. The CDR3 has 16 residues. CDR3 protein: CASSPLAGSSYNEQFF. DNA of the CDR3: TGTGCCAGCAGCCCGCTAGCGGGTAGCTCCTACAATGAGCAGTTCTTC.

The rearrangement joins TRBV2 to TRBJ1-5, with D perhaps TRBD1 (5 bases). Trimming left V 1 base short and J 2 bases short, with 21 bases between. The CDR3 runs to 19 residues. The germline V gene has CDR1 SNHLY and CDR2 FYNNEI. The CDR3 loop reads CASSEGWWQGTVRNQPQHF. CDR3 nucleotides: TGTGCCAGCAGTGAAGGGTGGTGGCAGGGAACAGTACGCAATCAGCCCCAGCATTTT.

The chain has TRBV10-3 and TRBJ2-3; perhaps TRBD2 as D (5 bases). Germline CDR1 ENHRY, CDR2 SYGVKD. Deletions cut 5 bases from V and 0 bases from J, with 6 bases between. The CDR3 loop spans 13 amino acids. The CDR3 DNA follows: TGTGCCATCAGTACGGGGAGCACAGATACGCAGTATTTT. It is translated as CAISTGSTDTQYF.

The chain combines TRBV11-2 with TRBJ1-2, with D possibly being TRBD1 (5 bases). Trimming removed 2 bases from V and 4 bases from J, with 8 bases in between. Per germline, CDR1 SGHAT and CDR2 FQNNGV. The CDR3 has 13 amino acids. CDR3 sequence reads: CASSLTGPYGYTF. For the CDR3, the DNA is TGTGCCAGCAGCTTAACAGGCCCCTATGGCTACACCTTC.

This chain uses TRBV5-6 with TRBJ1-4; tentatively, D is TRBD1 (6 bases). V was cut by 4 bases and J by 5 bases, with 12 bases left in between. Germline V CDR1 and CDR2: SGHDT, YYEEEE. The CDR3 length is 14 residues. The CDR3 spells CASSQPGGNEKLFF. The CDR3 region has the DNA TGTGCCAGCAGCCAACCTGGGGGCAATGAAAAACTGTTTTTT.

The chain couples TRBV12-5 to TRBJ2-1; 8 nucleotides agree with TRBD1. Germline assignment: CDR1 LGHNT and CDR2 FRNRAP. The CDR3 is 15 amino acids. V lost 8 bases, J lost 6 bases, and 12 bases stayed unmatched. The CDR3 region has the DNA TGTGCTAGTAGCCCCAGGGGGCGTGAGGTCAATGAGCAGTTCTTC. Protein product: CASSPRGREVNEQFF.

CDR3 coding DNA: TGTGCCAGCAGCTGGCGTAGCGGGGGGTCAGATACGCAGTATTTT. Translated, it gives CASSWRSGGSDTQYF. The chain has TRBV7-6 and TRBJ2-3; 10 bases line up with TRBD2. CDR3 length: 15 residues. The V gene end was trimmed by 4 bases and the J gene end by 4 bases; junction bases not matched to a gene: 5. Germline lookup yields CDR1 SGHVS and CDR2 FNYEAQ.

This chain connects TRBV7-9 to TRBJ1-5; a possible D gene is TRBD1 (5 bases). The CDR3 runs to 14 residues. Germline values: CDR1 SEHNR, CDR2 FQNEAQ (reference sequence). V was shortened by 5 bases and J by 3 bases, with 11 bases between the two germline ends. The CDR3 sequence: CASSPDRDNQPQHF. The CDR3 nucleotides read TGTGCCAGCAGCCCCGACAGAGACAATCAGCCCCAGCATTTT.

For this clone: The DNA is omitted, as the CDR3 cannot be located on it reliably, and the CDR3 follows TCRdb's listing. The chain links TRBV9 to TRBJ2-7; TRBD1 is the table's D call, not checked against the DNA. The CDR3 has 15 residues if both end residues are counted. Germline CDR1 reads SGDLS; CDR2 reads YYNGEE. CDR3 region: CASSVGWGTAPNLAF.

The chain carries TRBV12-5 and TRBJ2-1; 7 nucleotides agree with TRBD2. Trimming cost V 4 bases and J 8 bases; bases outside gene matches: 14. From germline, CDR1 is LGHNT and CDR2 FRNRAP. The CDR3 totals 16 residues. CDR3 nucleotide sequence: TGTGCTAGTGGTTCCCTCCGACTAGCCGGGTGGCATGAGCAGTTCTTC. Its translation is CASGSLRLAGWHEQFF. Using reference TRBV12-5 and TRBJ2-1 for the parts outside the CDR3, the full variable domain is DARVTQTPRHKVTEMGQEVTMRCQPILGHNTVFWYRQTMMQGLELLAYFRNRAPLDDSGMPKDRFSAEMPDATLATLKIQPSEPRDSAVYFCASGSLRLAGWHEQFFGPGTRLTVL.